These 14 T cell receptor beta chains originate from one sample sequenced in a study of neurological immune-mediated disorders. A single record per CDR3 protein comes from TCRdb applying MiXCR to the 5' RACE reads. The top ten clones hold more than 3.5% of a sample with about 51,000 distinct CDR3 sequences, approximately 16% of them seen once. The sequenced sample consisted of PBMCs. The source of these receptors is a man in his sixties in good health.

Here the CDR3 reads CASRRPSGANVLTF. The DNA for the CDR3 is TGTGCCAGCAGGCGCCCCTCTGGGGCCAACGTCCTGACTTTC. The chain has TRBV6-5 and TRBJ2-6, with D unresolved. The CDR3 has 14 amino acids. CDR1 and CDR2 (germline): MNHEY, SVGAGI. Trimming pared 6 bases from V and 0 bases from J, leaving 6 bases between.

In this sample, this clonotype turned up a few times. J is TRBJ2-1 and V is TRBV29-1; 7 nucleotides agree with TRBD2. The CDR3 is 16 amino acids. The germline gives CDR1 SQVTM, CDR2 ANQGSEA. V was pared by 0 bases and J by 3 bases, with 8 bases of the junction left unmatched. CDR3 DNA sequence: TGCAGCGTTGAAGAGGGGCTAGCGGCGAACTACAATGAGCAGTTCTTC. It encodes CSVEEGLAANYNEQFF.

The sample holds many counts of this clonotype. The V call is TRBV7-6, the J call TRBJ2-7; D not certain. The V gene lost 1 base and the J gene lost 5 bases, with 12 bases spanning the gap. The V gene's germline CDR1 is SGHVS and CDR2 FNYEAQ. CDR3 length equals 14 residues. The CDR3 region is CASSLEVDLDEQYF. CDR3 DNA sequence: TGTGCCAGCAGCTTAGAAGTGGATCTGGACGAGCAGTACTTC.

This clonotype was recorded once. A much larger clonotype is one base distant, so this may be a read error. The V gene is TRBV10-1, the J gene TRBJ2-5; D gene ambiguous. This CDR3 spans 12 amino acids. CDR1 and CDR2 (germline): WNHNN, SYGVQD (reference sequence). The CDR3 DNA reads TGCTCCAGCACCTACGGCCTGGGGACCCAGTACTTC. Amino acid sequence: CSSTYGLGTQYF.

This clonotype was seen ten or more times. V gene TRBV5-1 combines with J gene TRBJ2-1; TRBD2 aligns across 8 bases. This CDR3 is 17 amino acids long. The germline V gene has CDR1 SGHRS and CDR2 YFSETQ. Trimming removed 0 bases from V and 3 bases from J; junction bases left unmatched: 8. CDR3 protein: CASSLVVGTRDYNEQFF. CDR3 DNA: TGCGCCAGCAGCTTGGTGGTCGGGACTAGAGACTACAATGAGCAGTTCTTC.

This clonotype was observed at least ten times. The chain couples TRBV7-8 to TRBJ2-3, with a weak D call TRBD2 (7 bases). CDR3 length: 17 residues. Trimming removed 1 base at V and 3 bases at J, with 17 bases between. Looked up from germline, CDR1 is SGHVS and CDR2 is FQNEAQ. Written as DNA, the CDR3 is TGTGCCAGCAGCTTAGGGGGAGGGGGAGAGAAAACAGATACGCAGTATTTT. This encodes CASSLGGGGEKTDTQYF.

This clonotype was counted many times. The rearrangement joins TRBV12-3 or TRBV12-4 to TRBJ2-5; the D is unclear. This CDR3 region has 11 residues. V lost 4 bases and J 5 bases, leaving 5 bases between the germline ends. DNA for the CDR3: TGTGCCAGCAGTTCTTGGGAGACCCAGTACTTC. Translated: CASSSWETQYF.

This clonotype was found a few times. The V gene is TRBV20-1, the J gene TRBJ2-1; a weak D match, TRBD1 (5 bases). This CDR3 contains 13 residues. The germline V and J ends were trimmed by 3 bases and 4 bases, with 10 bases remaining between them. Per the germline V gene, CDR1 is DFQATT and CDR2 is SNEGSKA (reference sequence). CDR3 bases: TGCAGTGCTAGCCCAGGGATGTACAATGAGCAGTTCTTC. Encoded protein: CSASPGMYNEQFF.

This clonotype was picked up a small number of times. The rearrangement joins TRBV7-3 to TRBJ2-2; 7 positions agree with TRBD2. Germline CDR1 and CDR2: SGHTA and FQGTGA. The CDR3 covers 18 residues. V trimming: 5 bases; J trimming: 2 bases; junction bases outside the gene matches: 14. CDR3 sequence: CASSLLALSTFNTGELFF. In DNA form, the CDR3 reads TGTGCCAGCAGCCTACTAGCGCTATCGACCTTTAACACCGGGGAGCTGTTTTTT.

This clonotype was seen at least ten times. This chain links TRBV28 with TRBJ2-7; perhaps D is TRBD1 or TRBD2 (6 bases each). This CDR3 has 15 residues. V lost 7 bases to trimming and J lost 7 bases, with 23 bases between them. Germline V CDR1 and CDR2: MDHEN, SYDVKM. The CDR3 DNA is TGTGCCAGCATCCTCAACGGGGGCCTTAGCCTTGAGCAGTACTTC. Amino acid sequence: CASILNGGLSLEQYF.

There are many counts of this clonotype. This chain uses TRBV10-2 with TRBJ2-7; D may be TRBD1 or TRBD2 (5 bases each). The V end lost 11 bases, the J end lost 5 bases, and 16 bases lay between the germline ends. The CDR3 covers 12 residues. CDR1 and CDR2 from the germline V gene are WSHSY and SAAADI. CDR3 in amino acids: CAGGDVYDEQYF. The CDR3 DNA reads TGCGCCGGGGGAGACGTCTACGACGAGCAGTACTTC.

Ten or more counts support this clonotype. This rearrangement joins TRBV27 to TRBJ1-1; 7 bases match TRBD1. The CDR3 is made up of 13 amino acids. CDR1 and CDR2 (germline): MNHEY, SMNVEV (reference sequence). V trimming: 5 bases; J trimming: 6 bases; junction bases outside the gene matches: 6. CDR3 DNA: TGTGCCAGCAGTAGAACAGGGGAGGCTGAAGCTTTCTTT. Residues: CASSRTGEAEAFF.

This clonotype was counted at least ten times. This rearrangement joins TRBV20-1 to TRBJ2-4; 8 bases line up with TRBD1. V was pared by 0 bases and J by 1 base, with 11 bases of the junction left unmatched. Germline CDR1 is DFQATT and CDR2 is SNEGSKA (reference sequence). This CDR3 spans 18 amino acids. The CDR3 DNA reads as TGCAGTGCTAGAGATCACAACAGGGGGATCCTGGCCAAAAACATTCAGTACTTC. Amino acid sequence: CSARDHNRGILAKNIQYF.

There are many counts of this clonotype. This chain uses TRBV28 with TRBJ1-5; D is undetermined. V dropped 3 bases and J dropped 2 bases, with 8 bases sitting between them. This CDR3 spans 14 amino acids. Germline CDR1 reads MDHEN; CDR2 reads SYDVKM. CDR3 nucleotide sequence: TGTGCCAGCAGTTTTAGGGATCGCAATCAGCCCCAGCATTTT. It translates to CASSFRDRNQPQHF. Complete variable domain (other parts from reference TRBV28 and TRBJ1-5): DVKVTQSSRYLVKRTGEKVFLECVQDMDHENMFWYRQDPGLGLRLIYFSYDVKMKEKGDIPEGYSVSREKKERFSLILESASTNQTSMYLCASSFRDRNQPQHFGDGTRLSIL.